This record looks at one T cell receptor (beta chain) sequence and its context. Its cognate antigen is unknown. Treatment of any kind had been given to no patient before thyroid surgery. This specimen comes from a study of metastatic and nonmetastatic thyroid tumors. Study overall: Comparative analysis of repertoires was undertaken across blood and tumor or nodule tissue obtained from malignant and benign thyroid patients. General study findings and limits: Patients with malignant thyroid tumors reportedly had significantly higher TCR beta diversity than those with benign nodules, in blood and tumor.

In the original workflow: CDR3 differences across clinicopathological groups were used to build a distant-metastasis classifier for papillary thyroid cancer. With MiXCR, TCRdb called clones anew from the PCR reads. TCRdb assigned the V and J calls; the authors' analysis was not used. The sample lists 15,000 to 20,000 clones, 25% seen once, with about 10% in the top ten. The CDR3 contains 15 residues. V dropped 0 bases and J dropped 2; count of bases not matched to a gene: 1. Germline V gene lookup returns CDR1 SGHTA and CDR2 FQGTGA. The sequence came from a female donor with papillary thyroid cancer or a benign thyroid nodule (not recorded which). Some clones in this sample may be carry-over from other donors' samples. Sequencing used adjacent normal tissue. V gene TRBV7-3 combines with J gene TRBJ2-7, with 10 bases fitting TRBD2. CDR3 sequence reads: CASSLTSGGTYEQYF. CDR3 DNA: TGTGCCAGCAGCTTAACTAGCGGGGGGACCTACGAGCAGTACTTC. The full variable domain, in which reference TRBV7-3 and TRBJ2-7 provide the parts outside the CDR3, is GAGVSQTPSNKVTEKGKYVELRCDPISGHTALYWYRQSLGQGPEFLIYFQGTGAADDSGLPNDRFFAVRPEGSVSTLKIQRTERGDSAVYLCASSLTSGGTYEQYFGPGTRLTVT.